This T cell receptor beta chain was recovered during a study of T-cell reconstitution after alpha-beta-depleted transplantation in children. Unique molecular identifiers tagged the TCRbeta library. TCRdb ran MiXCR on the PCR reads and lists one entry per CDR3 protein. The sample lists hundreds of thousands of distinct CDR3 sequences, roughly 17% occurring once. Looked up from germline, CDR1 is SGHTA and CDR2 is FQGNSA. The length of the CDR3 is 15 residues. V shed 4 bases and J 6 bases; nucleotides not matched to a gene: 6. The input for sequencing was PBMCs, mostly from graft donor cells, taken 360 days after TCRalphabeta/CD19-depleted stem cell transplant. The origin of this receptor is a male patient aged 2-10 years who had a stem cell transplant for acute lymphoblastic leukemia, so the T cells may come from the graft donor. V usage is TRBV7-2 and J usage is TRBJ2-1, with 10 bases fitting TRBD2. CDR3 sequence (DNA): TGTGCCAGCAGCTCCAGCGGGGGGGGTCGCAATGAGCAGTTCTTC. Amino acid sequence: CASSSSGGGRNEQFF.